Presented here are 8 T cell receptor beta chains from one specimen sequenced in a study of T cell responses to AZD1222 COVID-19 vaccine. The table came from immunoSEQ multiplex PCR; TCRdb's copy has only in-frame clones and leaves some out. This table holds approximately 160,000 clones, around 89% found once. Sequences were derived from peripheral blood, sampled on day 0 of AZD1222 vaccination. All receptors derive from an adult in good health.

The chain is built from TRBV7-2 and TRBJ1-1; the D gene is possibly TRBD1 (6 bases). Trimming removed 5 bases from V and 1 base from J, with 17 bases in between. Per the germline V gene, CDR1 is SGHTA and CDR2 is FQGNSA. The CDR3 has 16 residues. CDR3 DNA: TGTGCCAGCAGCCCTAGAGGGGGGCAGACGAACACTGAAGCTTTCTTT. Encoded protein: CASSPRGGQTNTEAFF.

This clone came up once. The rearrangement uses TRBV13 and TRBJ2-5; 9 bases align to TRBD1. V lost 5 bases and J lost 4; bases outside the gene matches: 5. This CDR3 region has 14 residues. Germline CDR1 and CDR2: PRHDT and FYEKMQ (reference sequence). The CDR3 here is CASSPMDRGETQYF. CDR3 sequence (DNA): TGTGCCAGCAGCCCGATGGACAGGGGAGAGACCCAGTACTTC.

This sequence joins TRBV28 and TRBJ2-7; 12 positions agree with TRBD1. V shed 1 base, J shed 6 bases, and the junction held 10 bases outside the gene matches. This CDR3 has 17 residues. Germline-derived CDR1 and CDR2 are MDHEN and SYDVKM. The CDR3, as DNA: TGTGCCAGCAGTTTATCTAGGTGGGGACAGGGGGCCTTCGAGCAGTACTTC. It translates to CASSLSRWGQGAFEQYF. Drawing the rest from reference TRBV28 and TRBJ2-7, the complete variable domain is DVKVTQSSRYLVKRTGEKVFLECVQDMDHENMFWYRQDPGLGLRLIYFSYDVKMKEKGDIPEGYSVSREKKERFSLILESASTNQTSMYLCASSLSRWGQGAFEQYFGPGTRLTVT.

The chain employs TRBV11-2 and TRBJ1-3; the D gene is possibly TRBD1 (6 bases). The CDR3 sequence is 15 residues long. The germline V gene has CDR1 SGHAT and CDR2 FQNNGV. The V gene lost 5 bases and the J gene lost 0 bases, with 11 bases spanning the gap. As DNA, the CDR3 is TGTGCCAGCAGCCTCGACAGGAGCTCTGGAAACACCATATATTTT. Translating it yields CASSLDRSSGNTIYF. Full variable domain (remainder filled in from reference TRBV11-2 and TRBJ1-3): EAGVAQSPRYKIIEKRQSVAFWCNPISGHATLYWYQQILGQGPKLLIQFQNNGVVDDSQLPKDRFSAERLKGVDSTLKIQPAKLEDSAVYLCASSLDRSSGNTIYFGEGSWLTVV.

The chain recombines TRBV7-3 with TRBJ1-3; D gene ambiguous. Trimming left V 1 base short and J 4 bases short, with 5 bases between. Looked up from germline, CDR1 is SGHTA and CDR2 is FQGTGA. CDR3 length: 13 residues. CDR3 DNA: TGTGCCAGCAGCTTAATTGGAGGAAACACCATATATTTT. It encodes CASSLIGGNTIYF. Complete variable domain (other parts from reference TRBV7-3 and TRBJ1-3): GAGVSQTPSNKVTEKGKYVELRCDPISGHTALYWYRQSLGQGPEFLIYFQGTGAADDSGLPNDRFFAVRPEGSVSTLKIQRTERGDSAVYLCASSLIGGNTIYFGEGSWLTVV.

The V and J genes are TRBV4-3 and TRBJ2-1, with 12 nucleotides matching TRBD1. Germline CDR1 and CDR2: LGHNA and YSLEER. The CDR3 sequence is 16 residues long. Trimming at V came to 4 bases and at J to 9 bases, leaving 10 bases not matched to a gene. In nucleotides, the CDR3 is TGCGCCAGCAGCCGAAACCCGGGACAGGGGGCAGGTGAGCAGTTCTTC. Translating gives CASSRNPGQGAGEQFF.

The chain has TRBV7-9 and TRBJ1-2; 9 bases line up with TRBD1. CDR3 size: 15 residues. V lost 7 bases and J lost 6; bases outside the gene matches: 12. CDR1 and CDR2 (germline): SEHNR, FQNEAQ (reference sequence). The CDR3 DNA reads TGTGCCAGCACCGGAACAGGGGGCGGACGGGATGGCTACACCTTC. Amino acids: CASTGTGGGRDGYTF. Complete variable domain (other parts from reference TRBV7-9 and TRBJ1-2): DTGVSQNPRHKITKRGQNVTFRCDPISEHNRLYWYRQTLGQGPEFLTYFQNEAQLEKSRLLSDRFSAERPKGSFSTLEIQRTEQGDSAMYLCASTGTGGGRDGYTFGSGTRLTVV.

The rearrangement uses TRBV6-1 and TRBJ1-6; no definite D call. The CDR3 spans 12 residues. V lost 2 bases and J 4 bases, leaving 0 bases between the germline ends. Germline V CDR1 and CDR2: MNHNS, SASEGT. This CDR3 is CASSEYNSPLHF. The CDR3 nucleotides are TGTGCCAGCAGTGAATATAATTCACCCCTCCACTTT.